This T cell receptor (beta chain) was retrieved from a study of vaccination and CD4 T cells after COVID-19. About the research overall: The makeup of the convalescents was six males and four females, two of them Hispanic. Timing of post-vaccine sample collection was a median around 75 days after dose two, with a range of 14 to 241. Study-level results: In median terms, SARS-CoV-2-reactive clonotypes went from approximately 23 to 38, a nonsignificant rise.

This clonotype was seen only a few times. Its antigen is not known. Indicated treatment: approximately 10-day PBMC culture with coronavirus spike peptide pools or control peptides (ViraFEST assay). This CDR3 region has 15 residues. The Oncomine TCR Beta short-read assay sequenced DNA from cultured CD4+ T cells. TCRdb called the PCR reads again in MiXCR, with one record for every CDR3 protein. The data hold 10,000 or so distinct CDR3 sequences, with 28% observed a single time. The chain has TRBV21-1 and TRBJ2-1; TRBD2 is the table's D call and was not checked against the DNA. TRBV21-1 is noted as a pseudogene. Sequencing was performed on CD4+ T cells from blood, cultured in vitro, taken after SARS-CoV-2 vaccination. The TCR originated in a human donor who had recovered from COVID-19. CDR3: CASSSLGLAYNEQFF. The DNA of the CDR3 is TGTGCCAGCAGTTCATTGGGACTAGCCTACAATGAGCAGTTCTTC.